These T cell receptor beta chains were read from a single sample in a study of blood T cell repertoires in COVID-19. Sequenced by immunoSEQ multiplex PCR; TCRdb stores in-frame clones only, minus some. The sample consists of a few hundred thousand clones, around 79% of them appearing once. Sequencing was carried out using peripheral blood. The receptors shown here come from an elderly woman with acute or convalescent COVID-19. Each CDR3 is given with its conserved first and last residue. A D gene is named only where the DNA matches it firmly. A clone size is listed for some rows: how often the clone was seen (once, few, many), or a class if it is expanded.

DNA: TGCGCCAGCAGCTTCCTAGGCTCCACAGATACGCAGTATTTT
CDR3: CASSFLGSTDTQYF
D: .
V: TRBV5-1
J: TRBJ2-3
size: few

DNA: TGTGCCAGCAAGAAAAGCGGGGGAGGGAGCGATGAGCAGTTCTTC
CDR3: CASKKSGGGSDEQFF
D: TRBD2
V: TRBV6-5
J: TRBJ2-1
size: once

DNA: TGCAGTGCTAGTCTAACAGGGGACGCTGGCTACACCTTC
CDR3: CSASLTGDAGYTF
D: TRBD1
V: TRBV20-1
J: TRBJ1-2
size: .

DNA: TGTGCCAGTAGTACGCCGGCGGGAGCCTACAATGAGCAGTTCTTC
CDR3: CASSTPAGAYNEQFF
D: TRBD2
V: TRBV19
J: TRBJ2-1
size: .

DNA: TGCAGCGTTGCTTACGACAGGCTGAACACTGAAGCTTTCTTT
CDR3: CSVAYDRLNTEAFF
D: .
V: TRBV29-1
J: TRBJ1-1
size: .

DNA: TGTGCCAGCAGCCCAGGGGTGGGGGACAGGGGTTTGAGCACTGAAGCTTTCTTT
CDR3: CASSPGVGDRGLSTEAFF
D: TRBD1
V: TRBV3-1/TRBV3-2
J: TRBJ1-1
size: .

DNA: TGTGCCAGCTCACCCCCAGGGTACTCCTACGAGCAGTACTTC
CDR3: CASSPPGYSYEQYF
D: .
V: TRBV18
J: TRBJ2-7
size: .

DNA: TGTGCCAGCAGTCCCACAGGGTACGAGCAGTACTTC
CDR3: CASSPTGYEQYF
D: .
V: TRBV6-5
J: TRBJ2-7
size: .

DNA: TGTGCCAGCAGGCCGACAGGGACCAAGACCCAGTACTTC
CDR3: CASRPTGTKTQYF
D: TRBD1
V: TRBV6-5
J: TRBJ2-5
size: few

DNA: TGTGCCAGCAGTGCCTCCATAGGGGCTACCATGTCACCCCTCCACTTT
CDR3: CASSASIGATMSPLHF
D: .
V: TRBV6-2/TRBV6-3
J: TRBJ1-6
size: few

DNA: TGTGCCAGCAGCCAACGACAGGGGGGGGATACGCAGTATTTT
CDR3: CASSQRQGGDTQYF
D: TRBD1
V: TRBV3-1/TRBV3-2
J: TRBJ2-3
size: few

DNA: TGTGCCAGCAGCTTCCCCGGGGACACCGGGGAGCTGTTTTTT
CDR3: CASSFPGDTGELFF
D: .
V: TRBV5-4
J: TRBJ2-2
size: .

DNA: TGTGCCAGCAGCTTCGCGGGACGGGAGGGAGGCTACACCTTC
CDR3: CASSFAGREGGYTF
D: .
V: TRBV7-9
J: TRBJ1-2
size: once

DNA: TGTGCCTGGAGTGTAGGGCAGGGTTGGACTGAAGCTTTCTTT
CDR3: CAWSVGQGWTEAFF
D: .
V: TRBV30
J: TRBJ1-1
size: many

DNA: TGTGCCAGTAGTATAGTGGGGCTAGCGGGGGTCACAGATACGCAGTATTTT
CDR3: CASSIVGLAGVTDTQYF
D: TRBD2
V: TRBV19
J: TRBJ2-3
size: .

DNA: TGTGCCAGTAGTAGGGTAAGAGCGGGGGGCGCAGATACGCAGTATTTT
CDR3: CASSRVRAGGADTQYF
D: TRBD2
V: TRBV19
J: TRBJ2-3
size: .

DNA: TGTGCCAGCAGCCAGGGACAGGGGGCCTCTGAAGCTTTCTTT
CDR3: CASSQGQGASEAFF
D: TRBD1
V: TRBV3-1/TRBV3-2
J: TRBJ1-1
size: .

DNA: TGCGCCAGCAGCTTAGGGACAGGGGGCTCTGGCTACACCTTC
CDR3: CASSLGTGGSGYTF
D: TRBD1
V: TRBV5-1
J: TRBJ1-2
size: once

DNA: TGTGCCAGCAGTCGGCAGGGAGGTACCGGGGAGCTGTTTTTT
CDR3: CASSRQGGTGELFF
D: .
V: TRBV3-1/TRBV3-2
J: TRBJ2-2
size: .

DNA: TGTGCCAGCAGCTCCCGGCGGAGGGGCAATAATTCACCCCTCCACTTT
CDR3: CASSSRRRGNNSPLHF
D: .
V: TRBV13
J: TRBJ1-6
size: .

DNA: TGTGCCAGCAGCCACCACTCCGGGACTATTGAGACCCAGTACTTC
CDR3: CASSHHSGTIETQYF
D: TRBD2
V: TRBV3-1/TRBV3-2
J: TRBJ2-5
size: .

DNA: TGTGCCACCAGCAGAGATCTGTCCGGGACAATCCCGCAACAGGAGACCCAGTACTTC
CDR3: CATSRDLSGTIPQQETQYF
D: .
V: TRBV15
J: TRBJ2-5
size: few

DNA: TGTGCCAGCAGCCCGACAGGGGGAGTTGGAAACACCATATATTTT
CDR3: CASSPTGGVGNTIYF
D: TRBD1
V: TRBV3-1/TRBV3-2
J: TRBJ1-3
size: .

DNA: TGCGCCAGCAGCCTTAGGGGCGGGGGGGCCGGTGGAGATACGCAGTATTTT
CDR3: CASSLRGGGAGGDTQYF
D: TRBD2
V: TRBV4-3
J: TRBJ2-3
size: .

DNA: TGTGCCAGCAGCACCTACAGGGGCCTAGGCGAGCAGTACTTC
CDR3: CASSTYRGLGEQYF
D: TRBD1
V: TRBV28
J: TRBJ2-7
size: .

DNA: TGTGCCAGCAGTCGACAGATTTACGAGCAGTACTTC
CDR3: CASSRQIYEQYF
D: .
V: TRBV12-3/TRBV12-4
J: TRBJ2-7
size: .

DNA: TGTGCCAGCAGCCCTGAGACAGGGTTCCAAGAGACCCAGTACTTC
CDR3: CASSPETGFQETQYF
D: TRBD1
V: TRBV3-1/TRBV3-2
J: TRBJ2-5
size: .

DNA: TGTGCCAGCAGCCCGGGGAGGAGCACAGATACGCAGTATTTT
CDR3: CASSPGRSTDTQYF
D: .
V: TRBV7-9
J: TRBJ2-3
size: .

DNA: TGTGCCAGCGACCCCCAGGGCTTCGGGGGCTACACCTTC
CDR3: CASDPQGFGGYTF
D: .
V: TRBV5-5
J: TRBJ1-2
size: .

DNA: TGTGCCAGCAGCGTCCAGGGGACAGGCGAGCAGTACTTC
CDR3: CASSVQGTGEQYF
D: TRBD1
V: TRBV9
J: TRBJ2-7
size: .

DNA: TGTGCCAGCAGGCGGGACCGAACGAACACCGGGGAGCTGTTTTTT
CDR3: CASRRDRTNTGELFF
D: .
V: TRBV7-2
J: TRBJ2-2
size: .

DNA: TGTGCCAGCAGTTACGGGACACCCAGCTCCTACGAGCAGTACTTC
CDR3: CASSYGTPSSYEQYF
D: .
V: TRBV6-6
J: TRBJ2-7
size: .

DNA: TGCAGTGCTAGTGTAACTAGCGGGAGAAACCACGAGCAGTACTTC
CDR3: CSASVTSGRNHEQYF
D: TRBD2
V: TRBV20-1
J: TRBJ2-7
size: many

DNA: TGCGCCAGCAGCTCCGGACAGGGAGTTGACTATGGCTACACCTTC
CDR3: CASSSGQGVDYGYTF
D: TRBD1
V: TRBV5-1
J: TRBJ1-2
size: .

DNA: TGTGCCAGCAGCTTAGGGGTCCGGTACGGGGTGACCCAGTACTTC
CDR3: CASSLGVRYGVTQYF
D: .
V: TRBV7-2
J: TRBJ2-5
size: .

DNA: TGTGCCAGCAGTAGAGGGACAGGGTGGTACGAGCAGTACTTC
CDR3: CASSRGTGWYEQYF
D: TRBD1
V: TRBV6-5
J: TRBJ2-7
size: .

DNA: TGTGCCAGCAGCGTTAGCGGCTACGAGCAGTACTTC
CDR3: CASSVSGYEQYF
D: .
V: TRBV7-9
J: TRBJ2-7
size: .

DNA: TGTGCCAGCAGACTAGCGGGAGGAACCGGGGAGCTGTTTTTT
CDR3: CASRLAGGTGELFF
D: TRBD2
V: TRBV2
J: TRBJ2-2
size: few

DNA: TGTGCCAGCAGTTACTCATTGCTAGCTGGCACAGATACGCAGTATTTT
CDR3: CASSYSLLAGTDTQYF
D: .
V: TRBV6-2/TRBV6-3
J: TRBJ2-3
size: .

DNA: TGCAGTGCTAGTCGGGGGGGCCTCCAAGAGACCCAGTACTTC
CDR3: CSASRGGLQETQYF
D: TRBD2
V: TRBV20-1
J: TRBJ2-5
size: .

DNA: TGTGCCAGCAGCTCAAACACAGATACGCAGTATTTT
CDR3: CASSSNTDTQYF
D: .
V: TRBV7-3
J: TRBJ2-3
size: few